The 9 T cell receptor beta chains below all came from one sample that was sequenced in a study of T cells in Graves' hyperthyroidism and ophthalmopathy. RNA transcripts gave rise to amplified TCR beta CDR3 regions. HTBI primers drove first-round RT-PCR of the TCR CDR3. From the multiplex PCR reads, TCRdb called clonotypes with MiXCR, one entry per CDR3 protein. The data show 250,000 to 300,000 distinct CDR3 sequences, with around 19% seen just once and about 40% held by the top ten. Source material: blood. Receptors were obtained from a man between 50 and 59 years old with Graves' ophthalmopathy.

At least ten counts were recorded for this clonotype. This chain connects TRBV5-1 to TRBJ2-4, with 10 nucleotides matching TRBD1. Germline V gives CDR1 SGHRS, CDR2 YFSETQ. The CDR3 spans 17 residues. The V and J ends lost 4 bases and 1 base, in that order; junction bases with no gene match: 8. In DNA form, the CDR3 reads TGCGCCAGCAGCCCAGCAAGACAGGGGGCGGCCAAAAACATTCAGTACTTC. Translated, it gives CASSPARQGAAKNIQYF.

Remarks on this clonotype: Possible read error: a much larger clone is one base away. The chain employs TRBV7-9 and TRBJ2-1; D unresolved. CDR3 length equals 16 residues. Germline CDR1 reads SEHNR; CDR2 reads FQNEAQ (reference sequence). Trimming removed 6 bases at V and 6 bases at J, with 21 bases between. CDR3 nucleotide sequence: TGTGCCAGCAGTGAGTCCCCCCCTATTAGCTCCAATGAGCAGTTCTTC. Translated: CASSESPPISSNEQFF.

The chain recombines TRBV7-9 with TRBJ2-7; D may be TRBD2 (5 bases). CDR3 size: 15 residues. V was trimmed by 5 bases and J by 2 bases, leaving 16 bases between them. CDR1 is SEHNR and CDR2 is FQNEAQ in the germline V gene (reference sequence). CDR3 loop: CASSPRGGLAYEQYF. CDR3 bases: TGTGCCAGCAGCCCCCGGGGTGGGCTAGCCTACGAGCAGTACTTC.

This clonotype was counted many times. The rearrangement joins TRBV6-5 to TRBJ2-5; possibly TRBD1 for D (6 bases). Trimming left V 2 bases short and J 2 bases short, with 15 bases between. The CDR3 contains 16 residues. From germline, CDR1 is MNHEY and CDR2 SVGAGI. CDR3 sequence: CASSYEGGVEQETQYF. The CDR3 coding sequence is TGTGCCAGCAGTTACGAAGGGGGAGTGGAGCAAGAGACCCAGTACTTC.

The CDR3 DNA sequence: TGTGCCAGCAGTCAAGACAGGTTACCCTCCTACGAGCAGTACTTC. It specifies CASSQDRLPSYEQYF. The V gene is TRBV6-5, the J gene TRBJ2-7, with D possibly matching TRBD1 (6 bases). Trimming removed 5 bases at V and 0 bases at J, with 14 bases between. The CDR3 length is 15 residues. Germline V lookup: CDR1 MNHEY, CDR2 SVGAGI.

This clonotype was found many times. The chain employs TRBV10-3 and TRBJ2-3; the match to TRBD2 covers 9 bases. Germline CDR1 and CDR2: ENHRY and SYGVKD. The ends lost 2 bases at V and 0 bases at J; junction bases unmatched: 6. The CDR3 is made up of 17 amino acids. The CDR3 region is CAISEVPSGTSTDTQYF. CDR3 nucleotide sequence: TGTGCCATCAGTGAGGTTCCTAGCGGGACTAGCACAGATACGCAGTATTTT.

J is TRBJ2-1 and V is TRBV10-3; 9 nucleotides align to TRBD1. Germline assignment: CDR1 ENHRY and CDR2 SYGVKD. The J segment lost 6 bases and the V segment lost 3 bases, leaving 6 bases of the junction unmatched. The CDR3 loop spans 15 amino acids. The CDR3 DNA reads as TGTGCCATCAGTGAAACAGGGGGCAGGGGCAATGAGCAGTTCTTC. It encodes CAISETGGRGNEQFF.

In its sample, this clonotype was seen many times. The genes are TRBV3-1 and TRBJ2-1; D unresolved. Trimming removed 0 bases at V and 0 bases at J, with 6 bases between. The CDR3 contains 15 residues. Germline V gives CDR1 LGHDT, CDR2 YNNKEL (reference sequence). For the CDR3, the DNA is TGTGCCAGCAGCCAAGAACCGTCCTCCTACAATGAGCAGTTCTTC. The encoded protein is CASSQEPSSYNEQFF.

The chain uses TRBV10-3 and TRBJ2-5; D possibly corresponds to TRBD2 (5 bases). Germline V gives CDR1 ENHRY, CDR2 SYGVKD. The CDR3 length is 13 residues. Trimming stripped 2 bases from V and 4 bases from J, with 8 bases between. Here the CDR3 DNA reads TGTGCCATCAGTGAGGAGGGCATAGAGACCCAGTACTTC. Amino acid sequence: CAISEEGIETQYF.